Only one count was recorded for the clone carrying this T cell receptor (beta chain). This entry is derived from a study of blood T cell repertoires in COVID-19. Study at large: Donors in the United States, Italy and Spain gave samples during acute or convalescent COVID-19.

This CDR3 spans 12 amino acids. J gave up 6 bases and V 5 bases, and 2 bases lay outside the gene matches. The protocol was immunoSEQ multiplex PCR, while the TCRdb copy is restricted to in-frame clones and leaves out a portion. The sample holds about 270,000 clones; approximately 86% are singletons and the top ten take approximately 1.5%. Sample: peripheral blood. The TCR originated in a woman aged 55-69 years who had recovered from COVID-19. This chain connects TRBV12-3 or TRBV12-4 to TRBJ2-3, with 7 bases aligning to TRBD1. The CDR3 nucleotides read TGTGCCAGCAGTGAGACAGGGGATACGCAGTATTTT. Translated, it gives CASSETGDTQYF.